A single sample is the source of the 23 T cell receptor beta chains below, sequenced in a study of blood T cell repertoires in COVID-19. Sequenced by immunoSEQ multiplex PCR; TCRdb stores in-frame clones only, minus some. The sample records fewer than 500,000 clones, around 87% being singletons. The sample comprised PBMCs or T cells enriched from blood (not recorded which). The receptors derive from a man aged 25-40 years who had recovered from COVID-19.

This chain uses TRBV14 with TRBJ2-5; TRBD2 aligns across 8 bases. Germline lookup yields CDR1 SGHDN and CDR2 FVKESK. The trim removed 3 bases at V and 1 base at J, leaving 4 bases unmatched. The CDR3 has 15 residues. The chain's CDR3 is CASSHQLAVQETQYF. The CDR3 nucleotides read TGTGCCAGCAGCCATCAACTAGCGGTCCAAGAGACCCAGTACTTC.

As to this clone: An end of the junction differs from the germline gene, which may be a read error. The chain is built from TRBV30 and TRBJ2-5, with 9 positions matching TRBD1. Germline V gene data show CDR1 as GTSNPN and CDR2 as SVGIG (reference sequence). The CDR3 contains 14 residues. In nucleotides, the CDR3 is TGTGCCTGGAGCATTGGGACAGGGCAAGCGACCCAGTACTTC. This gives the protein CAWSIGTGQATQYF.

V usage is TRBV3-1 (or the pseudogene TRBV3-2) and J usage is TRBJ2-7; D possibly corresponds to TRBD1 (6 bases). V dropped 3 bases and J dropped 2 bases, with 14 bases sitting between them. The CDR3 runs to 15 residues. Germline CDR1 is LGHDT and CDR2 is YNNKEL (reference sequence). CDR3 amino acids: CASSQVSQGTYEQYF. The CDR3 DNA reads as TGTGCCAGCAGCCAGGTGTCGCAGGGGACCTACGAGCAGTACTTC.

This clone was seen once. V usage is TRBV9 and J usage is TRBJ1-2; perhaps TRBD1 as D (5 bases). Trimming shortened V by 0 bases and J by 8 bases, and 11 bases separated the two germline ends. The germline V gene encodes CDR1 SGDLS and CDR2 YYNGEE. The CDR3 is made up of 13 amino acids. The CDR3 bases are TGTGCCAGCAGCGTAGGGGGCTTGGAGGGCTACACCTTC. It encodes CASSVGGLEGYTF.

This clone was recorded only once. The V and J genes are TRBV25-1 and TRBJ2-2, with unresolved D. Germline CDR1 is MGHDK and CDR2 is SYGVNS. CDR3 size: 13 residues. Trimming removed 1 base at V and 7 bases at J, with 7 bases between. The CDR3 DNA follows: TGTGCCAGCAGTGAATCTAGGCGCGGGGAGCTGTTTTTT. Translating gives CASSESRRGELFF.

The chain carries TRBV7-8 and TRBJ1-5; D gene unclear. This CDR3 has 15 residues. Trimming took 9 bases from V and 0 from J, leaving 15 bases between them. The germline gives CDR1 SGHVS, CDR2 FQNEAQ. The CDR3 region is CASKLGRNSNQPQHF. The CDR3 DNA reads TGTGCCAGTAAACTAGGCAGAAATAGCAATCAGCCCCAGCATTTT.

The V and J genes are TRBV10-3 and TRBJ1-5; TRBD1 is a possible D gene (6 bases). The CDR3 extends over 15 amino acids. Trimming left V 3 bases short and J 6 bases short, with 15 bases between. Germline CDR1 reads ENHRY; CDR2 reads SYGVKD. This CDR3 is CAISEGGALGQPQHF. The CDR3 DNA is TGTGCCATCAGTGAAGGGGGGGCGCTGGGTCAGCCCCAGCATTTT.

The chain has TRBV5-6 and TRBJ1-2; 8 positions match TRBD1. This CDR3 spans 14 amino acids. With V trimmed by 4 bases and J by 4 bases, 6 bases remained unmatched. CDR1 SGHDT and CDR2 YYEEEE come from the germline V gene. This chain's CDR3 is CASSPRTGSYGYTF. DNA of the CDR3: TGTGCCAGCAGCCCCCGGACAGGGAGCTATGGCTACACCTTC. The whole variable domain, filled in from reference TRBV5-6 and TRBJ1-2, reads DAGVTQSPTHLIKTRGQQVTLRCSPKSGHDTVSWYQQALGQGPQFIFQYYEEEERQRGNFPDRFSGHQFPNYSSELNVNALLLGDSALYLCASSPRTGSYGYTFGSGTRLTVV.

The CDR3 region is CASSPWGDGNYGYTF. CDR3 coding DNA: TGTGCCAGCAGCCCATGGGGGGACGGCAACTATGGCTACACCTTC. The chain carries TRBV27 and TRBJ1-2; possibly TRBD1 for D (5 bases). CDR1 MNHEY and CDR2 SMNVEV come from the germline V gene (reference sequence). Trimming left V 6 bases short and J 2 bases short, with 16 bases between. CDR3 length equals 15 residues.

The CDR3 region is CASSFSGQQMNTEAFF. The CDR3 nucleotides are TGTGCCAGCAGTTTTTCAGGACAGCAAATGAACACTGAAGCTTTCTTT. The rearrangement uses TRBV27 and TRBJ1-1, with D possibly TRBD1 on 6 matching bases. The CDR3 extends over 16 amino acids. V dropped 3 bases and J dropped 0 bases, with 14 bases sitting between them. Germline CDR1 is MNHEY and CDR2 is SMNVEV (reference sequence).

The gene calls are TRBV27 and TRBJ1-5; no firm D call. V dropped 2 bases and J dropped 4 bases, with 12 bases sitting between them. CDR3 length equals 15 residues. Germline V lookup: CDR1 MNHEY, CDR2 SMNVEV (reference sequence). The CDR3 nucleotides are TGTGCCAGCAGTTTAGGGCAGGCGTCTAATCAGCCCCAGCATTTT. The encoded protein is CASSLGQASNQPQHF.

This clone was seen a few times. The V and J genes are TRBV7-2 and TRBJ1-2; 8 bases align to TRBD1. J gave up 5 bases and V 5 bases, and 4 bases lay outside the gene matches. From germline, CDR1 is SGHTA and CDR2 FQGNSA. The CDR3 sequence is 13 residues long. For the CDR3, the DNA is TGTGCCAGCAGCGACGGACAGGGTTATGGCTACACCTTC. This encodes CASSDGQGYGYTF.

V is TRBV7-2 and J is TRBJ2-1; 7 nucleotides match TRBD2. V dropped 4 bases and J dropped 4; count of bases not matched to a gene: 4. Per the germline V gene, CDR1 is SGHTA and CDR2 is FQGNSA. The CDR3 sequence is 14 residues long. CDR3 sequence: CASSWTSFYNEQFF. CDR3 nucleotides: TGTGCCAGCAGCTGGACTAGTTTTTACAATGAGCAGTTCTTC.

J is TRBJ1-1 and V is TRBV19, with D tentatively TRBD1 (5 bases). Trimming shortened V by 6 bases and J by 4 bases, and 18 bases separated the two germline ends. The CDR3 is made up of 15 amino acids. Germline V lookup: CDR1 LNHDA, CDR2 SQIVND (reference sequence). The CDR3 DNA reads TGTGCCAGTAGCAGCAACAAAGCAGGGTCCACTGAAGCTTTCTTT. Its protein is CASSSNKAGSTEAFF. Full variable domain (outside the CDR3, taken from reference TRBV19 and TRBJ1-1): DGGITQSPKYLFRKEGQNVTLSCEQNLNHDAMYWYRQDPGQGLRLIYYSQIVNDFQKGDIAEGYSVSREKKESFPLTVTSAQKNPTAFYLCASSSNKAGSTEAFFGQGTRLTVV.

The CDR3 loop is CASSQEAQGGETQYF. CDR3 coding DNA: TGTGCCAGCAGCCAAGAAGCACAGGGCGGAGAGACCCAGTACTTC. The chain links TRBV14 to TRBJ2-5; TRBD1 might be the D (6 bases). Germline V gene sequence: CDR1 SGHDN, CDR2 FVKESK. This CDR3 contains 15 residues. V lost 0 bases and J 4 bases, leaving 12 bases between the germline ends.

This CDR3 is CASSYSPGVSGNTIYF. CDR3 sequence (DNA): TGTGCCAGCAGTTACTCCCCGGGAGTATCTGGAAACACCATATATTTT. The V gene is TRBV6-5, the J gene TRBJ1-3; D gene uncertain. CDR1 is MNHEY, CDR2 SVGAGI, per germline. Trimming removed 0 bases at V and 1 base at J, with 10 bases between. The CDR3 runs 16 residues.

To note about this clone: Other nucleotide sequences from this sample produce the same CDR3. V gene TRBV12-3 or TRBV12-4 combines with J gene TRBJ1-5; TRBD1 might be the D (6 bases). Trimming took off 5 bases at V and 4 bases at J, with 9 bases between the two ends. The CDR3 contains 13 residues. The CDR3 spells CASSPDRNQPQHF. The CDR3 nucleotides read TGTGCCAGCAGTCCGGACAGAAATCAGCCCCAGCATTTT.

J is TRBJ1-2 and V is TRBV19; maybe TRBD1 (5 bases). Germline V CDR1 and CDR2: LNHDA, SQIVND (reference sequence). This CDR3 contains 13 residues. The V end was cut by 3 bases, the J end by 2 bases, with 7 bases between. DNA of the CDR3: TGTGCCAGTAGTATGGACAAGAACTATGGCTACACCTTC. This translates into CASSMDKNYGYTF.

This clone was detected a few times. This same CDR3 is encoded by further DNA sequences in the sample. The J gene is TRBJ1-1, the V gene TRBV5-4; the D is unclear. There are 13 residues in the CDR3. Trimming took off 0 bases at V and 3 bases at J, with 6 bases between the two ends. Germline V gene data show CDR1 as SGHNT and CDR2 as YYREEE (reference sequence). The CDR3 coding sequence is TGTGCCAGCAGCTTGGCGGGGTACACTGAAGCTTTCTTT. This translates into CASSLAGYTEAFF.

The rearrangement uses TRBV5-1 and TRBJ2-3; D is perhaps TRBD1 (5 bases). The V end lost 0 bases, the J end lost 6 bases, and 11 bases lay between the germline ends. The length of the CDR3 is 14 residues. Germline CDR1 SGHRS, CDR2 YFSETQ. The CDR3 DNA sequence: TGCGCCAGCAGCTTGGGACAGCCAGCGGATACGCAGTATTTT. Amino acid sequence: CASSLGQPADTQYF.

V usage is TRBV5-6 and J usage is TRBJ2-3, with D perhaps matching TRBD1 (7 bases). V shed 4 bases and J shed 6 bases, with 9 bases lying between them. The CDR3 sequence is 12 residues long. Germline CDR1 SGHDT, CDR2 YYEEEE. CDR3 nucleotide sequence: TGTGCCAGCAGCCCAGGGGGGGATACGCAGTATTTT. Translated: CASSPGGDTQYF.

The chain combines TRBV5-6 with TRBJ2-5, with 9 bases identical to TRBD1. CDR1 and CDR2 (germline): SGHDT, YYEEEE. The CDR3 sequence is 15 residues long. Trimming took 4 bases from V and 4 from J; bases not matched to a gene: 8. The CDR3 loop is CASSTGQGRAETQYF. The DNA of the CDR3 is TGTGCCAGCAGCACGGGACAGGGTAGAGCAGAGACCCAGTACTTC.

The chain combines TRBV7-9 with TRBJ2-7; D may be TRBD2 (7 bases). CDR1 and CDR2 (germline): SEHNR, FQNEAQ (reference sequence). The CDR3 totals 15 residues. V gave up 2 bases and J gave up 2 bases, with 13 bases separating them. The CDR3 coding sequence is TGTGCCAGCAGCTTATCGGCGGGGGCCCCCTACGAGCAGTACTTC. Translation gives CASSLSAGAPYEQYF.